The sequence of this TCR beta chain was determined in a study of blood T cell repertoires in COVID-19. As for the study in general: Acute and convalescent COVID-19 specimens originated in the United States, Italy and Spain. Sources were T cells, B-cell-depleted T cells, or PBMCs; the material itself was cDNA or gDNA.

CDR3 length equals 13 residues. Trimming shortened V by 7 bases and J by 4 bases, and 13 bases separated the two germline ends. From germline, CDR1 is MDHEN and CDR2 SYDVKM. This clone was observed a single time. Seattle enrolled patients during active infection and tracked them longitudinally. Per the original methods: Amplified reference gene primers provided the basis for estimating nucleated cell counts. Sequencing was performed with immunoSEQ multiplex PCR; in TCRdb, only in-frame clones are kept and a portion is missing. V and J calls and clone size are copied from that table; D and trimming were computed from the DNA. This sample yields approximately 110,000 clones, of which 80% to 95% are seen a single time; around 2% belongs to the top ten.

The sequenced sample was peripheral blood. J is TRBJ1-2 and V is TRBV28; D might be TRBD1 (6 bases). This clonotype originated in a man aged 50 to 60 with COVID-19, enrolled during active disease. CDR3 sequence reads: CASTLGAFYGYTF. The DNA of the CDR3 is TGTGCCAGCACCTTGGGGGCGTTCTATGGCTACACCTTC.